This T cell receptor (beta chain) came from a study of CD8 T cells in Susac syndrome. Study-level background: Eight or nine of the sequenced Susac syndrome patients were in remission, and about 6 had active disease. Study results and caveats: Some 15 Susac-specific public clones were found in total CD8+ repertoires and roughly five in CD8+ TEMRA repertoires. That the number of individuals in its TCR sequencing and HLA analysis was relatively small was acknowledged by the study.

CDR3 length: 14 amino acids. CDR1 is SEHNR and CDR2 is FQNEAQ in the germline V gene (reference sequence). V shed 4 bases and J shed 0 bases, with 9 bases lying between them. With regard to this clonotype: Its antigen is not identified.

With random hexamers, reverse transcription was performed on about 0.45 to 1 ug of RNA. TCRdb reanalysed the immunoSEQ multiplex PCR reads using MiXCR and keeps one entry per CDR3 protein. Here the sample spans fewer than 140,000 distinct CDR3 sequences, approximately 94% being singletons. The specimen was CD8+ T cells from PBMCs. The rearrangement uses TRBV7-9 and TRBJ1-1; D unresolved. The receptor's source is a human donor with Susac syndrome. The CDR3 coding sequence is TGTGCCAGCAGCTCCCGGGTTCTGAACACTGAAGCTTTCTTT. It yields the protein CASSSRVLNTEAFF.